The sample holds one count of the clone carrying this T cell receptor (beta chain). The sample comes from a study of blood T cell repertoires in COVID-19. Study-level information: COVID-19 samples collected from the United States, Italy and Spain covered acute and convalescent phases. T cells, B-cell-depleted T cells, or PBMCs supplied cDNA or gDNA.

Per the study methods: Amplification of reference gene primers was used by the study to estimate nucleated cell counts. Generated by immunoSEQ multiplex PCR, the TCRdb table keeps only in-frame clones and is missing some. The V and J calls and clone size were taken over from that table, and D and trimming were inferred from the DNA. This sample yields 80,000 to 100,000 clones, of which about nine tenths are seen a single time; roughly 1.8% belongs to the top ten. V lost 6 bases and J lost 2, with 17 bases in between. The CDR3 runs to 15 residues. Germline lookup yields CDR1 MDHEN and CDR2 SYDVKM. This rearrangement joins TRBV28 to TRBJ2-7; weak D call: TRBD2 (5 bases). The receptor's source is a human donor with active COVID-19. The donor label of this sample is uncertain. Sequences were obtained from peripheral blood. CDR3 protein: CASSTPGKQTYEQYF. The DNA for the CDR3 is TGTGCCAGCAGCACCCCCGGGAAACAGACCTACGAGCAGTACTTC.